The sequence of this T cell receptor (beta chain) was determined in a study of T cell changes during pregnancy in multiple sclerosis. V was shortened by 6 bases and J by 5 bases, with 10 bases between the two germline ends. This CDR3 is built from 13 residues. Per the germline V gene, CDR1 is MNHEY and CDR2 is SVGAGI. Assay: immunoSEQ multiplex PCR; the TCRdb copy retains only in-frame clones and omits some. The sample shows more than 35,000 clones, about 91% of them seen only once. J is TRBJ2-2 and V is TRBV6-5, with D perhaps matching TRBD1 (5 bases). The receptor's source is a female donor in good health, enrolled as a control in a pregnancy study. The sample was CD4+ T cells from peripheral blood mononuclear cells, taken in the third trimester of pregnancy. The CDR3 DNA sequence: TGTGCCAGCAGGTATACAGGAACCGGGGAGCTGTTTTTT. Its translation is CASRYTGTGELFF.